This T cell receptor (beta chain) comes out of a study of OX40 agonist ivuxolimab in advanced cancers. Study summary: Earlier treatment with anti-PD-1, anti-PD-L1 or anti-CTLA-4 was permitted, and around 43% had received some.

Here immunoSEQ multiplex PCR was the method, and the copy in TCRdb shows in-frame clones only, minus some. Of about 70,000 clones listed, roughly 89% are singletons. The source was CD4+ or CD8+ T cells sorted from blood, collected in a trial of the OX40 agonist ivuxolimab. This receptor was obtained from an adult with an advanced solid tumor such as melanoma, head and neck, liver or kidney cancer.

The CDR3 nucleotides read TGTGCCAGCAGCCCGCTAGACAGGGGGGGAGGCTACACCTTC. Translating it yields CASSPLDRGGGYTF. The V and J genes are TRBV7-4 and TRBJ1-2, with TRBD1 matching 9 bases. The germline CDR1 and CDR2 sequences are SGHVT and SQSDAQ. With V trimmed by 5 bases and J by 8 bases, 9 bases remained unmatched. The length of the CDR3 is 14 residues.